What follows is one TCR beta chain and its context. Antigen specificity is unknown. This sample also contains other DNA sequences that code for the same CDR3. V was pared by 5 bases and J by 5 bases, with 3 bases between. The length of the CDR3 is 10 residues. The V gene's germline CDR1 is GTSNPN and CDR2 SVGIG (reference sequence). Generated by immunoSEQ multiplex PCR, the TCRdb table keeps only in-frame clones and is missing some. There are about 150,000 clones in the sample; roughly 79% occur only once, and less than 35% lies in the top ten. The entry originates in a study of cytomegalovirus exposure and HLA in healthy donors. Study at large: Later, an analysis reported that the 110 or so validation repertoires had used the same platform as the approximately 630 first-cohort repertoires. Study observations and caveats: Cytomegalovirus-associated status was assigned to approximately 160 TCR beta chains.

The V call is TRBV30, the J call TRBJ1-4; no reliable D call. The material sequenced was PBMCs. The clonotype comes from a man under 40 in good health and CMV-seropositive. The CDR3 here is CAWSNEKLFF. DNA of the CDR3: TGTGCCTGGTCGAATGAAAAACTGTTTTTT.